This T cell receptor beta chain is from a study of identifying expanded T cells in peripheral blood. Broader study findings: Approximately two-week clone count variance significantly increased as total template count grew.

In regard to this clone: Its matching antigen is unknown.

Deletions cut 5 bases from V and 2 bases from J, with 13 bases between. CDR1 and CDR2 (germline): MNHEY, SVGAGI. CDR3 length: 15 residues. Measured with immunoSEQ multiplex PCR; TCRdb has only the in-frame clones, and not every one. This table has 100,000 or so clones, about 90% appearing once. The TCR comes from a person aged 18 to 70 in good health. The chain joins TRBV6-5 to TRBJ1-3; D is undetermined. The sample was blood. The CDR3 nucleotides are TGTGCCAGCAGTCCAACAGCCTTTACTGGAAACACCATATATTTT. The encoded protein is CASSPTAFTGNTIYF.